This T cell receptor (beta chain) was captured in a study of T cell repertoires in cytomegalovirus infection. Whole-study context: Indications of both CMV infection and matching HLA type were provided by public TCR beta signatures. Regarding the study as a whole: There were HLA-C-restricted CMV-specific TCR beta clonotypes dominating the ex vivo response.

CDR3 length: 12 residues. V was clipped by 3 bases and J by 10 bases, with 12 bases between them. This clonotype was recorded many times. Its antigen is still unknown. TCRdb reprocessed the reads with MiXCR, giving one entry per CDR3 protein. The profile covers about 570,000 distinct CDR3 sequences, with 40% appearing a single time and 48% taken by the ten largest. The chain uses TRBV12-3 or TRBV12-4 and TRBJ1-2; D uncertain. The sequence was obtained from a human donor in good health (CMV status not recorded). Some clones in this sample may be carry-over from other donors' samples. The sequencing used cultured PBMCs, collected from culture after CMV antigen stimulation. The CDR3 region is CASSFQPTFYTF. DNA of the CDR3: TGTGCCAGCAGTTTTCAACCTACCTTCTACACCTTC.